The 7 T cell receptor beta chains listed next were all sequenced from one sample in a study of blood T cell repertoires in COVID-19. Some clones are missing from TCRdb's copy, which holds only in-frame ones; the method was immunoSEQ multiplex PCR. The data show approximately 300,000 clones, 70% to 90% seen once. Sequencing was carried out using peripheral blood. These receptors all stem from a man between 18 and 29 years old who had recovered from COVID-19.

This clone was detected a few times. The V call is TRBV13, the J call TRBJ2-3; D is perhaps TRBD2 (6 bases). CDR3 length equals 15 residues. V was clipped by 8 bases and J by 0 bases, with 15 bases between them. Germline loops: CDR1 PRHDT, CDR2 FYEKMQ (reference sequence). CDR3 sequence: CASSREDLSTDTQYF. For the CDR3, the DNA is TGTGCCAGCTCGAGGGAGGACCTAAGCACAGATACGCAGTATTTT.

The V and J genes are TRBV5-6 and TRBJ1-2; 9 nucleotides match TRBD1. The CDR3 totals 17 residues. Germline loops: CDR1 SGHDT, CDR2 YYEEEE. J lost 8 bases, V lost 4 bases, and 18 bases had no gene match. The CDR3, as DNA: TGTGCCAGCAGCCTCATCACCGGGACAGGGCCAGCTTGGGGCTACACCTTC. Protein sequence: CASSLITGTGPAWGYTF.

This clone was picked up one time. This chain uses TRBV19 with TRBJ1-1, with 7 nucleotides matching TRBD1. Trimming at V came to 3 bases and at J to 5 bases, leaving 6 bases not matched to a gene. Germline V gives CDR1 LNHDA, CDR2 SQIVND (reference sequence). The CDR3 runs 14 residues. CDR3 nucleotide sequence: TGTGCCAGTAGTATTGGGGACAGCCGAACTGAAGCTTTCTTT. Translated: CASSIGDSRTEAFF.

The chain combines TRBV7-9 with TRBJ2-7; the D is unclear. Germline V gene data show CDR1 as SEHNR and CDR2 as FQNEAQ (reference sequence). V was clipped by 7 bases and J by 3 bases, with 13 bases between them. The CDR3 has 13 residues. For the CDR3, the DNA is TGTGCCAGCACCCTAGACCCCCACTACGAGCAGTACTTC. Translated, it gives CASTLDPHYEQYF.

The CDR3 region is CASSRRQGGSTDTQYF. CDR3 nucleotides: TGTGCCAGCAGCCGGCGACAGGGGGGAAGCACAGATACGCAGTATTTT. The chain is built from TRBV3-1 (or the pseudogene TRBV3-2) and TRBJ2-3; TRBD1 aligns across 9 bases. Germline V gene sequence: CDR1 LGHDT, CDR2 YNNKEL (reference sequence). V lost 4 bases to trimming and J lost 0 bases; unmatched junction nucleotides: 5. The CDR3 consists of 16 residues.

This CDR3 reads CASRRAGTSGGNTGELFF. CDR3 sequence (DNA): TGCGCCAGCAGAAGGGCCGGGACTAGCGGGGGGAACACCGGGGAGCTGTTTTTT. The chain links TRBV4-1 to TRBJ2-2; TRBD2 matches at 14 bases. The CDR3 runs to 18 residues. Germline-derived CDR1 and CDR2 are MGHRA and YSYEKL. With 6 bases clipped from V and 1 base from J, the junction kept 7 bases outside the gene matches.

This chain uses TRBV7-3 with TRBJ2-3; 12 bases agree with TRBD2. This CDR3 region has 16 residues. With 5 bases clipped from V and 3 bases from J, the junction kept 6 bases outside the gene matches. Looked up from germline, CDR1 is SGHTA and CDR2 is FQGTGA. The DNA for the CDR3 is TGTGCCAGCAGCCCTCAACTAGCGGGGGGTACAGATACGCAGTATTTT. Translating it yields CASSPQLAGGTDTQYF.